The present entry profiles one TCR beta chain with its context. The antigen remains undetermined. At one boundary the junction diverges from the germline segment, which might be a read error. This sample stems from a study of cytomegalovirus exposure and HLA in healthy donors. Whole-study results and caveats: In a later analysis, the majority of CMV-associated beta chains seemingly showed HLA restriction. Most of the TCR beta V segments (in an earlier analysis) were productive either about 87% or about 30% of the time. Donors were assumed by presence/absence analyses to have roughly uniform sequencing depth.

60 Vbeta and 13 Jbeta primers were used in PCR. The method was immunoSEQ multiplex PCR; TCRdb's version includes in-frame clones alone and lacks a portion of them. The listing records some 70,000 clones. The CDR3 consists of 15 residues. Germline lookup yields CDR1 GTSNPN and CDR2 SVGIG (reference sequence). This receptor was identified in a man aged 35 to 55 in good health and CMV-seronegative. This chain uses TRBV30 with TRBJ1-1; weak D call: TRBD1 (5 bases). Input material: PBMCs. The CDR3 DNA reads as TGTGTCTGGAGTGTTGGGGGGACCGAGATTTTTGAAGCTTTCTTT. The encoded protein is CVWSVGGTEIFEAFF.